This TCR beta chain was sequenced in a study of cytomegalovirus exposure and HLA in healthy donors. From germline, CDR1 is SGHVS and CDR2 FNYEAQ. V was pared by 5 bases and J by 2 bases, with 14 bases of the junction left unmatched. The CDR3 extends over 17 amino acids. General study findings and limits: Solely CMV serostatus was available to characterize immune exposure. Later analysis suggested links between common viral pathogens and several top significant clusters.

The PCR contained 60 Vbeta and 13 Jbeta primers. The method was immunoSEQ multiplex PCR; TCRdb's version includes in-frame clones alone and lacks a portion of them. The table shows 130,000 to 150,000 clones, with about 75% occurring only once. On this clone itself: What it recognizes is unknown.

The receptor was derived from a man aged 18-30 years in good health and CMV-seronegative. The sequencing input was PBMCs. The chain uses TRBV7-6 and TRBJ2-7, with TRBD1 identical over 8 bases. The CDR3 spells CASSRGQGRGPAYEQYF. As DNA, the CDR3 is TGTGCCAGCAGCCGAGGACAGGGAAGGGGACCCGCCTACGAGCAGTACTTC.